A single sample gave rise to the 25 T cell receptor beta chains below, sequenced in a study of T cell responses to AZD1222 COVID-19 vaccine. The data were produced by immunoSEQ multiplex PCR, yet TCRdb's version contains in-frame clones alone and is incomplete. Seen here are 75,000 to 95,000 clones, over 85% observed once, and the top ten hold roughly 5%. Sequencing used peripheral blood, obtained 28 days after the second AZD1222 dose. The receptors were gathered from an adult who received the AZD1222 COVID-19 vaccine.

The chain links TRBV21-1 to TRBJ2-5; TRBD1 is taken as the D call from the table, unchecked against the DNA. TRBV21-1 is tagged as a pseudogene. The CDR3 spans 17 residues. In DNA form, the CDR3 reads TGTGCCAGCGAGCATAATTCCCCGGGGACAGAGCAAGAGACCCAGTACTTC. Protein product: CASEHNSPGTEQETQYF.

The CDR3 protein is CSVTGQTKETQYF. CDR3 coding DNA: TGCAGCGTTACAGGGCAAACTAAAGAGACCCAGTACTTC. The chain employs TRBV29-1 and TRBJ2-5, with D perhaps TRBD1 (6 bases). V gave up 5 bases and J gave up 3 bases, with 13 bases separating them. The germline V gene encodes CDR1 SQVTM and CDR2 ANQGSEA. The CDR3 loop spans 13 amino acids.

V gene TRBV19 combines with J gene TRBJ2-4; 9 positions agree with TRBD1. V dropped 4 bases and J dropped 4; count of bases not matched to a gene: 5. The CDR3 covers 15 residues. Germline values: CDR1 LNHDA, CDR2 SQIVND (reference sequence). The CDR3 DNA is TGTGCCAGTAGTACCCTACAGGGGGCGAAAAACATTCAGTACTTC. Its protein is CASSTLQGAKNIQYF. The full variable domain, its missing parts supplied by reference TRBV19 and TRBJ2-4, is DGGITQSPKYLFRKEGQNVTLSCEQNLNHDAMYWYRQDPGQGLRLIYYSQIVNDFQKGDIAEGYSVSREKKESFPLTVTSAQKNPTAFYLCASSTLQGAKNIQYFGAGTRLSVL.

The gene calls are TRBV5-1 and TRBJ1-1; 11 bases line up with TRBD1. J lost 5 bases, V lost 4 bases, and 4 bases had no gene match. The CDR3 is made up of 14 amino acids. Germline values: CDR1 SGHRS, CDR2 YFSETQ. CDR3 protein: CASSPGQGETEAFF. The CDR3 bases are TGCGCCAGCAGCCCGGGACAGGGGGAGACTGAAGCTTTCTTT.

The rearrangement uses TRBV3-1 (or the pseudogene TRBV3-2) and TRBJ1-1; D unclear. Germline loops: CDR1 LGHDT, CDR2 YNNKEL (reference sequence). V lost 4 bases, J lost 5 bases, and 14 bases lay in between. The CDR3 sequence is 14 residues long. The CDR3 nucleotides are TGTGCCAGCAGCCCCCAACATTCGGGTACTGAAGCTTTCTTT. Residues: CASSPQHSGTEAFF.

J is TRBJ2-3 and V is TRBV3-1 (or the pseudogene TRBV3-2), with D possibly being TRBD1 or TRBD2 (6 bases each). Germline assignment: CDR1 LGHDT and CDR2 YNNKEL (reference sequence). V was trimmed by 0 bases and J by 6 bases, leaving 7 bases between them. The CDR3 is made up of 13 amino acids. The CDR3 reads CASSQDGGDTQYF. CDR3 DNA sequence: TGTGCCAGCAGCCAAGACGGGGGCGATACGCAGTATTTT.

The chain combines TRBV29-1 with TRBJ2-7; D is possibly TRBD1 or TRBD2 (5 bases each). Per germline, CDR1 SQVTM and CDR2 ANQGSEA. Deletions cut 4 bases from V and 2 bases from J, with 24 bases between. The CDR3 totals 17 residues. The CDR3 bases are TGCAGCGTTGTTGGGGGAGCCACCACCTTTAACGCCTACGAGCAGTACTTC. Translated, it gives CSVVGGATTFNAYEQYF.

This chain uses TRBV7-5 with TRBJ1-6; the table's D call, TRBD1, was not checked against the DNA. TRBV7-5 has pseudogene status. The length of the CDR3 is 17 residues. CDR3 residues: CARSLETGSSYNSPLHF. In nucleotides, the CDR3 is TGTGCCAGAAGCTTAGAAACAGGGAGCTCCTATAATTCACCCCTCCACTTT.

The chain's CDR3 is CSAGYNEQFF. The CDR3 DNA follows: TGCAGTGCTGGTTACAATGAGCAGTTCTTC. The chain couples TRBV20-1 to TRBJ2-1; D is unclear. This CDR3 contains 10 residues. Germline V gene sequence: CDR1 DFQATT, CDR2 SNEGSKA (reference sequence). The V end lost 5 bases, the J end lost 4 bases, and 3 bases lay between the germline ends.

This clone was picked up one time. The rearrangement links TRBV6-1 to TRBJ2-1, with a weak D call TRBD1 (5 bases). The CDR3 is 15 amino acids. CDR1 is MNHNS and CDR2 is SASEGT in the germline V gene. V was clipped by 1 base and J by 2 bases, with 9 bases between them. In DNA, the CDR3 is TGTGCCAGCAGTGAAGTGGGGCCTGCCTACAATGAGCAGTTCTTC. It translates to CASSEVGPAYNEQFF.

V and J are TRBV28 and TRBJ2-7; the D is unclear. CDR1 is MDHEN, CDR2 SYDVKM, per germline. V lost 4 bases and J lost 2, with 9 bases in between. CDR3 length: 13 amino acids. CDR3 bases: TGTGCCAGCAGTTCCCGCAGTCCCTACGAGCAGTACTTC. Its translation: CASSSRSPYEQYF.

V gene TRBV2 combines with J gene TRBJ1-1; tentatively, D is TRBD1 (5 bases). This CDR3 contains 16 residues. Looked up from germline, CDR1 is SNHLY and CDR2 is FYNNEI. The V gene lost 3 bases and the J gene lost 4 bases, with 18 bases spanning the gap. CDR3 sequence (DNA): TGTGCCAGCAGTGAGAGGACATGGCGGTATGGCACTGAAGCTTTCTTT. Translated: CASSERTWRYGTEAFF.

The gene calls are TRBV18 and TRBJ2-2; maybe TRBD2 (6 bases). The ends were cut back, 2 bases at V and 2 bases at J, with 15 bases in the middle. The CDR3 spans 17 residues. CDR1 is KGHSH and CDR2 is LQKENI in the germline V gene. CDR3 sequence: CASSPWVRTINTGELFF. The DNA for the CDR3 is TGTGCCAGCTCACCATGGGTTAGGACTATCAACACCGGGGAGCTGTTTTTT.

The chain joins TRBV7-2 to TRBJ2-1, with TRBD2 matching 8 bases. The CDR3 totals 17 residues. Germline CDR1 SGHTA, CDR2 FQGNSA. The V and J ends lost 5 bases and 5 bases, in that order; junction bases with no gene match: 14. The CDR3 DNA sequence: TGTGCCAGCAGCCTAACTAATAGCGGGGCGCCGGACAATGAGCAGTTCTTC. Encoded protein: CASSLTNSGAPDNEQFF.

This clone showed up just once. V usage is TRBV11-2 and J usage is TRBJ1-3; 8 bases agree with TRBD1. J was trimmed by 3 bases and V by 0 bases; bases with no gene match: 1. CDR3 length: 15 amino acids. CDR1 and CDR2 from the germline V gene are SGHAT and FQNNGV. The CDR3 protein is CASSLDGQGGNTIYF. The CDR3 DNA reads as TGTGCCAGCAGCTTAGATGGACAGGGTGGAAACACCATATATTTT.

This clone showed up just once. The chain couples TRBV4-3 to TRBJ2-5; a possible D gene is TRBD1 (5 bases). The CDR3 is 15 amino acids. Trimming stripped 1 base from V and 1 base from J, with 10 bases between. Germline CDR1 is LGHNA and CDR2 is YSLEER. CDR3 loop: CASSQVAGRQETQYF. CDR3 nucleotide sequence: TGCGCCAGCAGCCAAGTCGCAGGGCGCCAAGAGACCCAGTACTTC.

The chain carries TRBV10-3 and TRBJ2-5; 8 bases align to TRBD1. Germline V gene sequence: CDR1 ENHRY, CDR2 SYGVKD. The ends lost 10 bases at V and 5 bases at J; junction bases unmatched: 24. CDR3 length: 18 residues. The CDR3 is CANTQGAAFCPNPETQYF. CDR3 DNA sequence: TGTGCCAACACCCAGGGGGCAGCCTTCTGCCCTAATCCGGAGACCCAGTACTTC.

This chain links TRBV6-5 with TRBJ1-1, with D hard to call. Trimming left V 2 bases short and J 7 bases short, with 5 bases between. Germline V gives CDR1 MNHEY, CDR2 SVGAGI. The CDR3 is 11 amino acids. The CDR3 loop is CASSYRYEAFF. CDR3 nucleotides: TGTGCCAGCAGTTACAGGTATGAAGCTTTCTTT.

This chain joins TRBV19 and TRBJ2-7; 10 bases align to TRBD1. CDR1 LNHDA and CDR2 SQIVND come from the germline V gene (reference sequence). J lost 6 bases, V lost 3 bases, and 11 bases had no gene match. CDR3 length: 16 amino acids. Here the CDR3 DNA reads TGTGCCAGTAGTATGTCCCCGGGACAGGGGCTAAGCGAGCAGTACTTC. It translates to CASSMSPGQGLSEQYF.

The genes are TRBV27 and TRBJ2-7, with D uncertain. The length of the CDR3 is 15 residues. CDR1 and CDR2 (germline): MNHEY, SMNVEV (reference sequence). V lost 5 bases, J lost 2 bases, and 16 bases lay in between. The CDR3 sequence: CASSPLRAFAYEQYV. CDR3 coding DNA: TGTGCCAGCAGTCCGCTAAGGGCGTTCGCCTACGAGCAGTACGTC.

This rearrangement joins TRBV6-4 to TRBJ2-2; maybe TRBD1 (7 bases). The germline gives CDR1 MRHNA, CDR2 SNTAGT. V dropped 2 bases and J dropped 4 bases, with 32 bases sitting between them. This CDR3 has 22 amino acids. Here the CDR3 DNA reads TGTGCCAGCAGTGACCCCCCATCGCGAGGGAGAGGGGGCGGGGTGAGCACCGGGGAGCTGTTTTTT. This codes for CASSDPPSRGRGGGVSTGELFF.

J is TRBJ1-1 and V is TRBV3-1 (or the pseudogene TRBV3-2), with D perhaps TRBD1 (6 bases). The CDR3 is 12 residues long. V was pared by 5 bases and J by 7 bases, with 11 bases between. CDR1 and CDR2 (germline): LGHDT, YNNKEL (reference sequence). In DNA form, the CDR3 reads TGTGCCAGCAGCACAACAGGGATTGAAGCTTTCTTT. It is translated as CASSTTGIEAFF.

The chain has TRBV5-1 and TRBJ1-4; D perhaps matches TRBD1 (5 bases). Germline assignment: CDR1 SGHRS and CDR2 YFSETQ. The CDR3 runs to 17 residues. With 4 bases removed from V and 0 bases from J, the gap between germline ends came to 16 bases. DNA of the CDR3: TGCGCCAGCAGCCCCTTGGGGGACTTCTCAACTAATGAAAAACTGTTTTTT. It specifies CASSPLGDFSTNEKLFF.

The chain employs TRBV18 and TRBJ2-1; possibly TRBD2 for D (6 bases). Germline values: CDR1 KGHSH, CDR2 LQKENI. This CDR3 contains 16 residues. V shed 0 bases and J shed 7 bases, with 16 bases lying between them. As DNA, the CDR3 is TGTGCCAGCTCACCACCGGCCCCCTCGGAGGGAAATGAGCAGTTCTTC. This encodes CASSPPAPSEGNEQFF.

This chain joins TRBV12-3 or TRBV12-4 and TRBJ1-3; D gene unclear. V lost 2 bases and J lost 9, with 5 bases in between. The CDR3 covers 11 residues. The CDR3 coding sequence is TGTGCCAGCAGTTTAAGCGGCACCATATATTTT. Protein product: CASSLSGTIYF.